These 18 T cell receptor beta chains were all obtained from the same sample, sequenced in a study of blood T cell repertoires in COVID-19. Measured with immunoSEQ multiplex PCR; TCRdb has only the in-frame clones, and not every one. Of 48,000 or so clones in the sample, more than 70% were seen once. What was sequenced was peripheral blood. The receptors here all came from a woman aged 60-75 years with acute or convalescent COVID-19.

This clone showed up just once. The chain combines TRBV5-1 with TRBJ2-3; 9 nucleotides agree with TRBD1. V gave up 0 bases and J gave up 4 bases; unmatched junction bases: 3. The V gene's germline CDR1 is SGHRS and CDR2 YFSETQ. The CDR3 is made up of 15 amino acids. CDR3 loop: CASSLGDREPDTQYF. CDR3 sequence (DNA): TGCGCCAGCAGCTTGGGGGACAGGGAGCCAGATACGCAGTATTTT.

The V call is TRBV7-6, the J call TRBJ1-1, with TRBD1 as a possible D gene (5 bases). This CDR3 region has 14 residues. CDR1 and CDR2 from the germline V gene are SGHVS and FNYEAQ. Trimming took 5 bases from V and 1 from J, leaving 11 bases between them. The CDR3 sequence is CASSPTAGNTEAFF. The CDR3 bases are TGTGCCAGCAGCCCGACAGCCGGGAACACTGAAGCTTTCTTT. Full variable domain (outside the CDR3, taken from reference TRBV7-6 and TRBJ1-1): GAGVSQSPRYKVTKRGQDVALRCDPISGHVSLYWYRQALGQGPEFLTYFNYEAQQDKSGLPNDRFSAERPEGSISTLTIQRTEQRDSAMYRCASSPTAGNTEAFFGQGTRLTVV.

This clone came up once. V gene TRBV25-1 combines with J gene TRBJ2-7; the D gene is possibly TRBD1 (7 bases). CDR1 is MGHDK and CDR2 is SYGVNS in the germline V gene. V dropped 5 bases and J dropped 4 bases, with 18 bases sitting between them. CDR3 length: 15 amino acids. The CDR3 region has the DNA TGTGCCAGCAGTAACGGGAGAGGGGGCCGGTACGAGCAGTACTTC. Protein: CASSNGRGGRYEQYF.

This chain connects TRBV5-1 to TRBJ2-3; tentative D call: TRBD2 (5 bases). CDR3 size: 13 residues. The germline CDR1 and CDR2 sequences are SGHRS and YFSETQ. V shed 5 bases and J shed 2 bases, with 9 bases lying between them. DNA of the CDR3: TGCGCCAGCAGAAGCGGACCCACAGATACGCAGTATTTT. Its translation is CASRSGPTDTQYF.

This sequence joins TRBV25-1 and TRBJ2-7; no clear D. The germline V and J ends were trimmed by 2 bases and 4 bases, with 6 bases remaining between them. Germline lookup yields CDR1 MGHDK and CDR2 SYGVNS. The CDR3 has 12 residues. The CDR3 DNA reads TGTGCCAGCAGTGAAAGAGCTTACGAGCAGTACTTC. Amino acids: CASSERAYEQYF.

This clone was counted between two and nine times. This chain links TRBV7-9 with TRBJ2-3, with a tentative D call TRBD2 (6 bases). Per germline, CDR1 SEHNR and CDR2 FQNEAQ (reference sequence). The CDR3 runs 12 residues. The V gene lost 5 bases and the J gene lost 5 bases, with 8 bases spanning the gap. This chain's CDR3 is CASSNSGDTQYF. In nucleotides, the CDR3 is TGTGCCAGCAGCAATAGCGGAGATACGCAGTATTTT.

This clone was found a few times. This rearrangement joins TRBV10-3 to TRBJ1-5, with D unclear. Per germline, CDR1 ENHRY and CDR2 SYGVKD. The CDR3 consists of 12 residues. V lost 4 bases and J lost 5, with 6 bases in between. CDR3 region: CAISGSDQPQHF. In DNA, the CDR3 is TGTGCCATCAGTGGTTCGGATCAGCCCCAGCATTTT.

The chain employs TRBV6-5 and TRBJ1-2; D might be TRBD1 (6 bases). Germline CDR1 reads MNHEY; CDR2 reads SVGAGI. This CDR3 comprises 14 residues. The germline V and J ends were trimmed by 10 bases and 4 bases, with 19 bases remaining between them. The CDR3 sequence: CATETGEIRYGYTF. CDR3 DNA: TGTGCCACCGAGACAGGAGAGATACGCTATGGCTACACCTTC.

This clone was detected only a few times. The chain combines TRBV5-1 with TRBJ2-7, with a weak D call TRBD2 (5 bases). From germline, CDR1 is SGHRS and CDR2 YFSETQ. The CDR3 is 14 residues long. Trimming left V 4 bases short and J 4 bases short, with 15 bases between. CDR3 DNA sequence: TGCGCCAGCAGCATCAGCGGCAGTGAGTACGAGCAGTACTTC. Its protein product is CASSISGSEYEQYF. The full variable domain, rest sourced from reference TRBV5-1 and TRBJ2-7, is KAGVTQTPRYLIKTRGQQVTLSCSPISGHRSVSWYQQTPGQGLQFLFEYFSETQRNKGNFPGRFSGRQFSNSRSEMNVSTLELGDSALYLCASSISGSEYEQYFGPGTRLTVT.

J is TRBJ2-1 and V is TRBV10-3; 10 bases fit TRBD2. V was clipped by 0 bases and J by 8 bases; unmatched bases: 7. The germline gives CDR1 ENHRY, CDR2 SYGVKD. The CDR3 length is 16 residues. CDR3 amino acids: CAISESGSGRQYEQFF. CDR3 nucleotide sequence: TGTGCCATCAGTGAGTCGGGTAGCGGGAGGCAGTATGAGCAGTTCTTC.

The chain uses TRBV7-9 and TRBJ2-7; 10 bases are a match to TRBD2. Trimming took 0 bases from V and 0 from J; bases not matched to a gene: 8. The CDR3 has 18 amino acids. Germline lookup yields CDR1 SEHNR and CDR2 FQNEAQ (reference sequence). The CDR3 nucleotides read TGTGCCAGCAGCTTAGCCCGGACTAGCGGCCTAGGCTCCTACGAGCAGTACTTC. Encoded protein: CASSLARTSGLGSYEQYF. The full variable domain, in which reference TRBV7-9 and TRBJ2-7 provide the parts outside the CDR3, is DTGVSQNPRHKITKRGQNVTFRCDPISEHNRLYWYRQTLGQGPEFLTYFQNEAQLEKSRLLSDRFSAERPKGSFSTLEIQRTEQGDSAMYLCASSLARTSGLGSYEQYFGPGTRLTVT.

The chain links TRBV21-1 to TRBJ2-4; the tabulated D call, TRBD1, remains unverified against the DNA. TRBV21-1 is a documented pseudogene. This CDR3 is 14 amino acids long. The CDR3 coding sequence is TGTGCCAGCAGGAAGACAGATCCCAAAAACATTCAGTACTTC. Amino acid sequence: CASRKTDPKNIQYF.

The chain has TRBV4-3 and TRBJ2-2, with 10 bases lining up with TRBD2. There are 16 residues in the CDR3. CDR1 is LGHNA, CDR2 YSLEER, per germline. Trimming removed 0 bases from V and 7 bases from J; junction bases left unmatched: 5. The CDR3 loop is CASSQDLAGAVGELFF. DNA of the CDR3: TGCGCCAGCAGCCAAGACCTAGCGGGAGCGGTCGGGGAGCTGTTTTTT.

This clone was picked up one time. The chain recombines TRBV20-1 with TRBJ1-3; no clear D. Germline CDR1 reads DFQATT; CDR2 reads SNEGSKA (reference sequence). The length of the CDR3 is 11 residues. The ends were cut back, 4 bases at V and 14 bases at J, with 15 bases in the middle. CDR3 loop: CSATQFGELYF. In nucleotides, the CDR3 is TGCAGTGCTACACAATTCGGGGAGCTATATTTT.

The genes are TRBV5-6 and TRBJ1-2; D unclear. V was pared by 4 bases and J by 4 bases, with 11 bases between. This CDR3 spans 13 amino acids. Per germline, CDR1 SGHDT and CDR2 YYEEEE. CDR3 sequence (DNA): TGTGCCAGCAGCCTAGGTACGGCCTATGGCTACACCTTC. Amino acids: CASSLGTAYGYTF.

The chain carries TRBV21-1 and TRBJ1-4; the DNA was not compared with TRBD1, the D call given in the table. TRBV21-1 has pseudogene status. This CDR3 is 16 amino acids long. CDR3 loop: CASNPGQGEPNEKLFF. DNA for the CDR3: TGTGCCAGCAACCCGGGACAGGGGGAGCCTAATGAAAAACTGTTTTTT.

This chain connects TRBV5-5 to TRBJ1-4; D remains ambiguous. Germline lookup yields CDR1 SGHKS and CDR2 YYEKEE (reference sequence). The CDR3 extends over 16 amino acids. V was trimmed by 2 bases and J by 4 bases, leaving 15 bases between them. The CDR3 DNA follows: TGTGCCAGCAGCTTTATCGTGGGTACGGGTAATGAAAAACTGTTTTTT. It codes for CASSFIVGTGNEKLFF.

V and J are TRBV7-3 and TRBJ2-3; 8 bases are a match to TRBD1. CDR1 and CDR2 from the germline V gene are SGHTA and FQGTGA. This CDR3 has 15 amino acids. V gave up 5 bases and J gave up 4 bases; unmatched junction bases: 8. For the CDR3, the DNA is TGTGCCAGCAGCACTCAGGGGGCGTACTCAGATACGCAGTATTTT. This encodes CASSTQGAYSDTQYF.